Below, one T cell receptor beta chain is given with its context. This CDR3 is built from 18 residues. Trimming at V came to 0 bases and at J to 5 bases, leaving 13 bases not matched to a gene. Germline CDR1 is MNHEY and CDR2 is SVGAGI. MiXCR, run by TCRdb on the 5' RACE reads, gives a single entry per CDR3 protein. The table has hundreds of thousands of distinct CDR3 sequences, roughly 12% seen once. This sample was included in a study of identical twins. This sample also belongs to another study, concerning yellow fever vaccine responses in identical twins.

The chain links TRBV6-5 to TRBJ1-2; 9 nucleotides align to TRBD1. The source is a woman under 30 in good health. The specimen sequenced was PBMCs. The CDR3 nucleotides read TGTGCCAGCAGTTACTCGATGTCCCGGGACAGGGACCGGTATGGCTACACCTTC. It translates to CASSYSMSRDRDRYGYTF.